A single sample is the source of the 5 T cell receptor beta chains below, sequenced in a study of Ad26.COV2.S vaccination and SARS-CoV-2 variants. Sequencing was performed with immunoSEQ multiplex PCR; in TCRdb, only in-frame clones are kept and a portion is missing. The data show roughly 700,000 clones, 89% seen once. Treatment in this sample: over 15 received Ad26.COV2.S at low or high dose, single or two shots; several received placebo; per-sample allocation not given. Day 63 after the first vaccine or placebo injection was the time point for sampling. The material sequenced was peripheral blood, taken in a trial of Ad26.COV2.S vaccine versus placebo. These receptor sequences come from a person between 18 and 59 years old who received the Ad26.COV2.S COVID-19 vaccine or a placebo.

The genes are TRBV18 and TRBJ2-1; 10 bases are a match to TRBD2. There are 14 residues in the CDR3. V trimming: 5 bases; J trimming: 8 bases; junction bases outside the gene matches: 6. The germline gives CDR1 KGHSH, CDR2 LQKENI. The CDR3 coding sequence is TGTGCCAGCTCAGCGGTAGCGGGGGGAGATGAGCAGTTCTTC. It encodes CASSAVAGGDEQFF.

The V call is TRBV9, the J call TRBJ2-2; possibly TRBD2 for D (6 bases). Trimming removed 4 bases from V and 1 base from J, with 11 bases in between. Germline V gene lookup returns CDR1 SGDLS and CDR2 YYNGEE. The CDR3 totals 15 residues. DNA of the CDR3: TGTGCCAGCAGCCACGGGACTGTGAACACCGGGGAGCTGTTTTTT. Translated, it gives CASSHGTVNTGELFF.

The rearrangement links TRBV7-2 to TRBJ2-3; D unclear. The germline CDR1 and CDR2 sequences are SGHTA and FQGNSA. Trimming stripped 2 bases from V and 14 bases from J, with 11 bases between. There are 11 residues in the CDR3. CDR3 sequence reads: CASSLYPLVYF. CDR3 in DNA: TGTGCCAGCAGCTTATACCCCCTCGTGTATTTT.

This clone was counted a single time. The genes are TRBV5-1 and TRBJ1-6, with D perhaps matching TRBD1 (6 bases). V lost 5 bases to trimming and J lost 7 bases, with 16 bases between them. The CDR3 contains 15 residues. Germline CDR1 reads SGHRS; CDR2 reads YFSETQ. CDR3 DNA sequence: TGCGCCAGCAGTGAACAGGGTGGTAGCAATTCACCCCTCCACTTT. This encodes CASSEQGGSNSPLHF.

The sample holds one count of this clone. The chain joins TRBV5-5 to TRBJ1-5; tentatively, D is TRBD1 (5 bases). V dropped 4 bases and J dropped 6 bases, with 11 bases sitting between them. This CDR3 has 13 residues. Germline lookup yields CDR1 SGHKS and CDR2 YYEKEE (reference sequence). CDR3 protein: CASSPWGGQPQHF. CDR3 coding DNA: TGTGCCAGCAGCCCATGGGGGGGTCAGCCCCAGCATTTT.